This entry lists 6 T cell receptor beta chains sequenced from one sample in a study of T-cell memory formation after mild COVID-19. TCRdb reanalysed the 5' RACE reads using MiXCR and keeps one entry per CDR3 protein. Here the sample spans about 13,000 distinct CDR3 sequences, approximately 19% being singletons. Sequenced sample: PBMCs or a T cell subset sorted from them (not recorded which). The source of these receptors is an adult woman who had mild COVID-19 (a few samples of this study predate the infection). Cell type and time point are not known.

This clonotype has ten or more counts. The chain joins TRBV18 to TRBJ1-2, with D possibly matching TRBD1 (5 bases). V shed 6 bases and J shed 7 bases, with 18 bases lying between them. Germline-derived CDR1 and CDR2 are KGHSH and LQKENI. The CDR3 sequence is 14 residues long. CDR3 nucleotide sequence: TGTGCCAGCTCCCCCCCCGCCGGGGCAGGTGGCTACACCTTC. It encodes CASSPPAGAGGYTF.

The table lists this clonotype with a count of one. CDR3 coding DNA: TGTGCCAGCAGTCCTATTCCCCCAGCGGGGTACTCCTACAATGAGCAGTTCTTC. Protein: CASSPIPPAGYSYNEQFF. The rearrangement links TRBV6-5 to TRBJ2-1; TRBD2 agrees at 7 bases. Germline lookup yields CDR1 MNHEY and CDR2 SVGAGI. The CDR3 is made up of 18 amino acids. The junction had 13 bases not matched to a gene; V was cut back by 5 bases and J by 0 bases.

The chain recombines TRBV24-1 with TRBJ2-1; 12 nucleotides match TRBD2. The CDR3 is 16 amino acids. Trimming removed 4 bases from V and 7 bases from J; junction bases left unmatched: 7. Looked up from germline, CDR1 is KGHDR and CDR2 is SFDVKD. The DNA for the CDR3 is TGTGCCACCAGTGAGTCGACTAGCGGGAGTTTGAATGAGCAGTTCTTC. Protein: CATSESTSGSLNEQFF.

The chain joins TRBV11-3 to TRBJ2-7; D is uncertain. The V end was cut by 3 bases, the J end by 1 base, with 7 bases between. Germline V CDR1 and CDR2: SGHNT, YENEEA. The CDR3 totals 13 residues. The chain's CDR3 is CASSLAESYEQYF. For the CDR3, the DNA is TGTGCCAGCAGCTTGGCGGAATCCTACGAGCAGTACTTC.

This clonotype was recorded many times. The chain links TRBV7-9 to TRBJ2-1; 8 bases agree with TRBD1. The CDR3 length is 16 residues. V was pared by 7 bases and J by 6 bases, with 14 bases of the junction left unmatched. Germline V gene data show CDR1 as SEHNR and CDR2 as FQNEAQ (reference sequence). CDR3 in DNA: TGTGCCAGCAACTCTCCGAAGGGACAGGATCCCAATGAGCAGTTCTTC. As protein: CASNSPKGQDPNEQFF.

This chain links TRBV10-3 with TRBJ2-1; the D gene could be TRBD1 or TRBD2 (5 bases each). Deletions cut 6 bases from V and 3 bases from J, with 18 bases between. Germline CDR1 reads ENHRY; CDR2 reads SYGVKD. There are 16 residues in the CDR3. The CDR3 loop reads CAISSRGRSLYNEQFF. CDR3 coding DNA: TGTGCCATCAGCAGCCGGGGCCGCTCCCTCTACAATGAGCAGTTCTTC.